The rows below give T cell receptor beta chains drawn from one sample of a study of radiation and T cells in renal cell carcinoma. TCRdb keeps only in-frame clones here, not all; method: immunoSEQ multiplex PCR. The sample yields roughly 130,000 clones, 85% to 90% seen once. The source was blood, collected from a patient whose treatment included radiotherapy and nephrectomy. All receptors come from a woman between 70 and 85 years old with renal cell carcinoma. Both conserved end residues are part of each CDR3. The D gene is left open where the match is weak. Some rows mark clone size as missing; the rest say once, few, many or name a class of expanded clone.

J gene: TRBJ1-5
clone size: NA
V gene: TRBV2
D gene: NA
CDR3 DNA: TGTGCCAGCATGCGGGAGGGAGTGAGCAATCAGCCCCAGCATTTT
CDR3 protein: CASMREGVSNQPQHF

J gene: TRBJ1-1
clone size: NA
V gene: TRBV4-2
D gene: NA
CDR3 DNA: TGTGCCAGCAGCCAAGATTGGAGGGGGGGACAAAGGAACACTGAAGCTTTCTTT
CDR3 protein: CASSQDWRGGQRNTEAFF

J gene: TRBJ2-1
clone size: NA
V gene: TRBV14
D gene: TRBD1
CDR3 DNA: TGTGCCAGCAGCCTACCGGGACAGGGACCCAATGAGCAGTTCTTC
CDR3 protein: CASSLPGQGPNEQFF

J gene: TRBJ1-6
clone size: once
V gene: TRBV10-1
D gene: NA
CDR3 DNA: TGCGCCAGCATCTCCGGGCCCCCTCCCGGAATTTCACCCCTCCACTTT
CDR3 protein: CASISGPPPGISPLHF

J gene: TRBJ1-2
clone size: NA
V gene: TRBV6-5
D gene: NA
CDR3 DNA: TGTGCCAGCAGTTACTTGGGGGATAACTCTGGCTACACCTTC
CDR3 protein: CASSYLGDNSGYTF

J gene: TRBJ1-1
clone size: NA
V gene: TRBV5-4
D gene: NA
CDR3 DNA: TGTGCCAGCAGCTTAAGGTGGGAGACTGAAGCTTTCTTT
CDR3 protein: CASSLRWETEAFF

J gene: TRBJ2-1
clone size: NA
V gene: TRBV7-9
D gene: TRBD1
CDR3 DNA: TGTGCTATTCGGGACAGGGAATTCGGTGAGCAGTTCTTC
CDR3 protein: CAIRDREFGEQFF

J gene: TRBJ1-3
clone size: NA
V gene: TRBV19
D gene: NA
CDR3 DNA: TGTGCCAGTAGTAAGGGATCTGGAAACACCATATATTTT
CDR3 protein: CASSKGSGNTIYF

J gene: TRBJ2-6
clone size: NA
V gene: TRBV5-8
D gene: NA
CDR3 DNA: TGTGCCAGCAGCTTGTTGGTACAGACATTCTCTGGGGCCAACGTCCTGACTTTC
CDR3 protein: CASSLLVQTFSGANVLTF

J gene: TRBJ2-3
clone size: once
V gene: TRBV5-1
D gene: NA
CDR3 DNA: TGCGCCAGCAGCGACCCGGGGGTGGCTCAACAGTATTTT
CDR3 protein: CASSDPGVAQQYF

J gene: TRBJ1-2
clone size: NA
V gene: TRBV15
D gene: NA
CDR3 DNA: TGTGCCACCAGCAGAGATCGGGACCGCTATGGCTACACCTTC
CDR3 protein: CATSRDRDRYGYTF

J gene: TRBJ1-6
clone size: NA
V gene: TRBV10-2
D gene: NA
CDR3 DNA: TGCGCCAGCATAGGGGCTCCTCGATCGACCCTCCACTTT
CDR3 protein: CASIGAPRSTLHF

J gene: TRBJ2-7
clone size: NA
V gene: TRBV9
D gene: TRBD2
CDR3 DNA: TGTGCCAGCAGCGCATCCGGGACTAGCGTATACGAGCAGTACTTC
CDR3 protein: CASSASGTSVYEQYF

J gene: TRBJ1-2
clone size: NA
V gene: TRBV7-2
D gene: TRBD1
CDR3 DNA: TGTGCCAGCAGCGGCGACAGGGGACCCTATGGCTACACCTTC
CDR3 protein: CASSGDRGPYGYTF

J gene: TRBJ1-5
clone size: NA
V gene: TRBV7-2
D gene: NA
CDR3 DNA: TGTGCCAGCAGCTTATGGGCAGGGGGCAATCAGCCCCAGCATTTT
CDR3 protein: CASSLWAGGNQPQHF

J gene: TRBJ2-1
clone size: NA
V gene: TRBV7-7
D gene: TRBD1
CDR3 DNA: TGTGCTAGCAGCTTAGACAGGGGAAATGAGCAGTTCTTC
CDR3 protein: CASSLDRGNEQFF